A single sample gave rise to the 27 T cell receptor beta chains below, sequenced in a study of beta chain features in type 1 diabetes. Reverse transcription of all isolated RNA meant that expressed TCRB transcripts were sequenced. The method was immunoSEQ multiplex PCR; TCRdb's version includes in-frame clones alone and lacks a portion of them. The sample holds roughly 400,000 clones; approximately 14% are singletons and the top ten take roughly 0.035%. The sample was naive CD4+ T cells from blood. These receptors were collected from a man aged 25-45 years in good health.

In this sample, this clone turned up a few times. CDR3 region: CASGTVTGKSGETQYF. The CDR3 region has the DNA TGTGCCAGCGGGACCGTGACGGGTAAATCGGGAGAGACCCAGTACTTC. The chain uses TRBV21-1 and TRBJ2-5. TRBV21-1 is assigned pseudogene status. The CDR3 spans 16 residues.

Points on this clone: The same CDR3 also results from other DNA sequences found in this sample. The chain combines TRBV9 with TRBJ2-3; 7 bases map to TRBD2. The V segment lost 0 bases and the J segment 0 bases; nucleotides outside the gene matches: 4. This CDR3 contains 16 residues. The germline gives CDR1 SGDLS, CDR2 YYNGEE. Written as DNA, the CDR3 is TGTGCCAGCAGCGTAGGGAGTAGCGGGAGCACAGATACGCAGTATTTT. Its translation is CASSVGSSGSTDTQYF.

This clone was observed a few times. This chain uses TRBV14 with TRBJ1-2; D remains ambiguous. Looked up from germline, CDR1 is SGHDN and CDR2 is FVKESK. Trimming took off 4 bases at V and 4 bases at J, with 13 bases between the two ends. The CDR3 is 14 amino acids. The chain's CDR3 is CASSRSGSLYGYTF. For the CDR3, the DNA is TGTGCCAGCAGCCGCTCGGGGAGCCTCTATGGCTACACCTTC.

In its sample, this clone was seen many times. The chain links TRBV19 to TRBJ2-1; unclear D gene. Trimming removed 5 bases from V and 5 bases from J, with 4 bases in between. This CDR3 spans 11 amino acids. Germline CDR1 reads LNHDA; CDR2 reads SQIVND (reference sequence). This chain's CDR3 is CASSANNEQFF. The CDR3 coding sequence is TGTGCCAGTAGTGCTAACAATGAGCAGTTCTTC.

The table lists this clone with a few counts. V gene TRBV7-2 combines with J gene TRBJ2-3, with 11 bases fitting TRBD2. Germline-derived CDR1 and CDR2 are SGHTA and FQGNSA. This CDR3 is 16 amino acids long. V gave up 1 base and J gave up 6 bases; unmatched junction bases: 6. The DNA for the CDR3 is TGTGCCAGCAGCTTAGTCCTAGCGGGAGGAAGTGATACGCAGTATTTT. Protein sequence: CASSLVLAGGSDTQYF.

This chain connects TRBV6-6 to TRBJ1-1; no definite D call. This CDR3 region has 16 residues. Germline lookup yields CDR1 MNHNY and CDR2 SVGAGI (reference sequence). V was clipped by 5 bases and J by 2 bases, with 18 bases between them. The CDR3 sequence: CASSPPFIEHNTEAFF. CDR3 bases: TGTGCCAGCAGTCCCCCATTTATTGAGCATAACACTGAAGCTTTCTTT.

The CDR3, as DNA: TGTGCCAGCAGTGATGATGGCACAGATACGCAGTATTTT. It encodes CASSDDGTDTQYF. The V and J genes are TRBV25-1 and TRBJ2-3, with unresolved D. The germline V and J ends were trimmed by 3 bases and 1 base, with 5 bases remaining between them. The CDR3 sequence is 13 residues long. The V gene's germline CDR1 is MGHDK and CDR2 SYGVNS.

The genes are TRBV5-1 and TRBJ2-5; 8 nucleotides agree with TRBD1. The DNA end is more similar to TRBJ2-7, so the J call may be wrong. There are 15 residues in the CDR3. CDR1 SGHRS and CDR2 YFSETQ come from the germline V gene. This CDR3 reads CASSLAGGQGLEQYF. As DNA, the CDR3 is TGCGCCAGCAGCTTGGCCGGCGGACAGGGCCTCGAGCAGTACTTC.

This clone was recorded a few times. This chain joins TRBV10-3 and TRBJ2-3, with D hard to call. V lost 8 bases to trimming and J lost 2 bases, with 11 bases between them. This CDR3 contains 13 residues. The germline V gene has CDR1 ENHRY and CDR2 SYGVKD. CDR3 loop: CAIGAGTTDTQYF. The CDR3 bases are TGTGCCATCGGAGCAGGTACCACAGATACGCAGTATTTT.

The rearrangement uses TRBV7-2 and TRBJ2-1, with 14 bases aligning to TRBD2. The V gene's germline CDR1 is SGHTA and CDR2 FQGNSA. The CDR3 runs to 14 residues. The trim removed 4 bases at V and 8 bases at J, leaving 1 base unmatched. In nucleotides, the CDR3 is TGTGCCAGCAGCTGGGGACTAGCGGGAGATGAGCAGTTCTTC. Translating gives CASSWGLAGDEQFF.

The rearrangement links TRBV7-2 to TRBJ2-7; a weak D match, TRBD1 (6 bases). The CDR3 has 16 residues. Germline lookup yields CDR1 SGHTA and CDR2 FQGNSA. V dropped 5 bases and J dropped 2 bases, with 19 bases sitting between them. CDR3 DNA: TGTGCCAGCAGCCTGAAGTGGGCCAGGGGAGCCTACGAGCAGTACTTC. It codes for CASSLKWARGAYEQYF.

The chain employs TRBV27 and TRBJ1-4, with D perhaps matching TRBD1 (5 bases). This CDR3 spans 14 amino acids. V was clipped by 8 bases and J by 7 bases, with 17 bases between them. Germline CDR1 is MNHEY and CDR2 is SMNVEV (reference sequence). CDR3 sequence reads: CASGRVLRGEKLFF. Written as DNA, the CDR3 is TGTGCCAGCGGCCGGGTCCTAAGGGGTGAAAAACTGTTTTTT.

The sample holds a few counts of this clone. The rearrangement joins TRBV2 to TRBJ2-3, with D possibly matching TRBD2 (5 bases). Germline V gene lookup returns CDR1 SNHLY and CDR2 FYNNEI. Trimming removed 4 bases at V and 2 bases at J, with 7 bases between. This CDR3 is 13 amino acids long. CDR3 DNA sequence: TGTGCCAGCAGTGCGGGGAACACAGATACGCAGTATTTT. As protein: CASSAGNTDTQYF.

This rearrangement joins TRBV6-5 to TRBJ2-7; D ambiguous. Germline V gene sequence: CDR1 MNHEY, CDR2 SVGAGI. This CDR3 region has 14 residues. The ends were cut back, 0 bases at V and 5 bases at J, with 11 bases in the middle. This CDR3 reads CASSYSQIADEQYV. The CDR3 DNA reads TGTGCCAGCAGTTACTCACAAATTGCTGACGAGCAGTACGTC.

V and J are TRBV25-1 and TRBJ1-1; D call uncertain. V was cut by 2 bases and J by 1 base, with 11 bases left in between. Germline-derived CDR1 and CDR2 are MGHDK and SYGVNS. The CDR3 is 15 amino acids. For the CDR3, the DNA is TGTGCCAGCAGTGAAAAGGTGGCAGGGAACACTGAAGCTTTCTTT. Encoded protein: CASSEKVAGNTEAFF.

This chain uses TRBV30 with TRBJ1-4; D might be TRBD1 (5 bases). The germline V gene encodes CDR1 GTSNPN and CDR2 SVGIG (reference sequence). The CDR3 extends over 15 amino acids. V was clipped by 3 bases and J by 8 bases, with 19 bases between them. The DNA for the CDR3 is TGTGCCTGGAGCGATGGGGGGACGTTTAAGGAAAAACTGTTTTTT. Its protein is CAWSDGGTFKEKLFF.

This clone was observed a handful of times. The chain combines TRBV4-3 with TRBJ1-4; 7 positions agree with TRBD1. This CDR3 has 15 residues. Trimming took 0 bases from V and 5 from J; bases not matched to a gene: 3. Germline CDR1 reads LGHNA; CDR2 reads YSLEER. The CDR3 bases are TGCGCCAGCAGCCAAGATTTACAGGGGAATGAAAAACTGTTTTTT. This codes for CASSQDLQGNEKLFF.

In DNA, the CDR3 is TGTGCCAGCAGTCCTCTAGGGAATTCACCCCTCCACTTT. Its translation is CASSPLGNSPLHF. The chain is built from TRBV6-5 and TRBJ1-6; D is uncertain. The germline V and J ends were trimmed by 5 bases and 7 bases, with 9 bases remaining between them. Germline V gives CDR1 MNHEY, CDR2 SVGAGI. The CDR3 totals 13 residues.

In this sample, this clone turned up a few times. The V call is TRBV29-1, the J call TRBJ2-3; D may be TRBD1 (8 bases). Germline V gene lookup returns CDR1 SQVTM and CDR2 ANQGSEA. The CDR3 totals 13 residues. V was shortened by 6 bases and J by 3 bases, with 13 bases between the two germline ends. CDR3 sequence: CSVAQGGTDTQYF. CDR3 bases: TGCAGCGTCGCACAGGGGGGGACAGATACGCAGTATTTT.

The chain links TRBV7-2 to TRBJ1-2, with 9 bases that match TRBD1. The CDR3 length is 13 residues. CDR1 and CDR2 from the germline V gene are SGHTA and FQGNSA. V lost 4 bases to trimming and J lost 8 bases; unmatched junction nucleotides: 5. The CDR3 sequence is CASSWDRAIGYTF. The CDR3 region has the DNA TGTGCCAGCAGCTGGGACAGGGCGATCGGCTACACCTTC. Together with reference TRBV7-2 and TRBJ1-2, the CDR3 gives the full variable domain: GAGVSQSPSNKVTEKGKDVELRCDPISGHTALYWYRQSLGQGLEFLIYFQGNSAPDKSGLPSDRFSAERTGGSVSTLTIQRTQQEDSAVYLCASSWDRAIGYTFGSGTRLTVV.

The rearrangement joins TRBV7-2 to TRBJ1-6; 8 bases are a match to TRBD1. V was clipped by 0 bases and J by 10 bases; unmatched bases: 8. This CDR3 spans 16 amino acids. Germline V CDR1 and CDR2: SGHTA, FQGNSA. Written as DNA, the CDR3 is TGTGCCAGCAGCTTAGCCGGACAGGGTAGGGGCTCACCCCTCCACTTT. This gives the protein CASSLAGQGRGSPLHF.

The sample holds a few counts of this clone. J is TRBJ2-3 and V is TRBV5-1, with D perhaps assigned TRBD1 or TRBD2 (5 bases each). CDR3 length: 14 amino acids. Trimming shortened V by 5 bases and J by 0 bases, and 10 bases separated the two germline ends. Germline CDR1 is SGHRS and CDR2 is YFSETQ. The chain's CDR3 is CASRWDRSTDTQYF. CDR3 nucleotide sequence: TGCGCCAGCAGATGGGACCGAAGCACAGATACGCAGTATTTT.

The chain carries TRBV10-3 and TRBJ2-5; D gene unclear. This CDR3 has 13 residues. The V end was cut by 2 bases, the J end by 4 bases, with 8 bases between. CDR1 is ENHRY, CDR2 SYGVKD, per germline. The CDR3, as DNA: TGTGCCATCAGTGAGCGGGTGAGAGAGACCCAGTACTTC. Translated: CAISERVRETQYF.

This clone appeared a few times. V usage is TRBV30 and J usage is TRBJ1-4, with D hard to call. The CDR3 length is 15 residues. Trimming took off 4 bases at V and 1 base at J, with 13 bases between the two ends. CDR1 GTSNPN and CDR2 SVGIG come from the germline V gene (reference sequence). DNA of the CDR3: TGTGCCTGGACCCGTAAGGGAGTAACTAATGAAAAACTGTTTTTT. It is translated as CAWTRKGVTNEKLFF.

The chain joins TRBV2 to TRBJ2-3; TRBD2 aligns across 7 bases. CDR1 is SNHLY, CDR2 FYNNEI, per germline. There are 13 residues in the CDR3. Losses at the gene ends were 8 bases for V and 1 base for J; bases not matched to a gene: 3. The CDR3 nucleotides are TGTGCCAGCGGGGGGGAGGGCACAGATACGCAGTATTTT. As protein: CASGGEGTDTQYF.

This clone was seen only a few times. The V and J genes are TRBV7-2 and TRBJ2-5, with 11 bases matching TRBD1. Germline CDR1 reads SGHTA; CDR2 reads FQGNSA. The CDR3 runs 15 residues. Trimming took 3 bases from V and 7 from J; bases not matched to a gene: 7. The CDR3 DNA reads as TGTGCCAGCAGCTTGCCTTCGGGGACAGGGGGGACCCAGTACTTC. It translates to CASSLPSGTGGTQYF.

This clone was seen only a few times. The chain has TRBV29-1 and TRBJ2-2; D unresolved. The germline V gene encodes CDR1 SQVTM and CDR2 ANQGSEA. This CDR3 is 12 amino acids long. The V end was cut by 6 bases, the J end by 3 bases, with 8 bases between. The CDR3 is CSVGSYTGELFF. The CDR3 DNA follows: TGCAGCGTCGGGTCGTACACCGGGGAGCTGTTTTTT.